A selection of T cell receptor beta chains follows, all from one sample in a study of a mutant IDH1 vaccine in newly diagnosed glioma. Profiled with immunoSEQ multiplex PCR; TCRdb holds only in-frame clones, not every one. The data show about 50,000 clones, just under 80% seen once. Antigens for these TCRs are unknown. The input for sequencing was PBMCs, taken from a glioma patient whose treatment included an IDH1 peptide vaccine. The source of these receptors is a man between 45 and 60 years old with glioma. CDR3s include the opening cysteine and the closing phenylalanine or tryptophan. Each record gives: V gene, clone size, D gene, J gene, CDR3 protein, CDR3 DNA. D genes are given only for firm matches. Where a row states a size, it is once, few, many or the class of an expanded clone; other rows omit it.

TRBV9	NA	NA	TRBJ1-5	CASSLTDDGGSQPQHF	TGTGCCAGCAGTCTTACGGACGACGGAGGTTCTCAGCCCCAGCATTTT
TRBV19	NA	NA	TRBJ1-4	CASRRDGLTNEKLFF	TGTGCCAGTAGGAGGGACGGACTAACTAATGAAAAACTGTTTTTT
TRBV19	NA	NA	TRBJ1-5	CASSDRNQPQHF	TGTGCCAGTAGTGACCGCAATCAGCCCCAGCATTTT
TRBV5-6	NA	TRBD2	TRBJ2-5	CASSSIAGDQETQYF	TGTGCCAGCAGCTCGATAGCGGGGGATCAAGAGACCCAGTACTTC
TRBV18	once	TRBD2	TRBJ2-5	CASSPLRTSGGAPTEETQYF	TGTGCCAGCTCACCACTGAGGACTAGCGGGGGGGCGCCAACAGAAGAGACCCAGTACTTC
TRBV5-6	NA	TRBD2	TRBJ2-3	CASSLAGTNADTQYF	TGTGCCAGCAGCTTGGCTGGGACTAACGCAGATACGCAGTATTTT
TRBV2	once	TRBD1	TRBJ1-2	CARETGGNYGYTF	TGTGCCAGGGAGACAGGGGGCAACTATGGCTACACCTTC
TRBV30	NA	TRBD1	TRBJ1-2	CAWSVPKTGTNYGYTF	TGTGCCTGGAGTGTACCGAAGACAGGGACTAACTATGGCTACACCTTC
TRBV6-6	NA	NA	TRBJ1-4	CASSYPKGKLDEKLFF	TGTGCCAGCAGTTATCCTAAGGGCAAATTAGATGAAAAACTGTTTTTT
TRBV5-5	NA	TRBD1	TRBJ1-4	CASSRYRGGNEKLFF	TGTGCCAGCAGCCGTTACAGGGGCGGTAATGAAAAACTGTTTTTT
TRBV6-6	NA	NA	TRBJ1-5	CASSYSPGPTPQHF	TGTGCCAGCAGTTACTCTCCGGGGCCAACGCCCCAGCATTTT
TRBV6-5	NA	NA	TRBJ1-3	CASSPDTGNTIYF	TGTGCCAGCAGTCCCGACACTGGAAACACCATATATTTT
TRBV5-8	NA	TRBD1	TRBJ1-2	CASNRDRGKVGYTF	TGTGCCAGCAACCGGGACAGGGGGAAGGTTGGCTACACCTTC
TRBV4-1	NA	NA	TRBJ1-5	CASSQFQGYNQPQHF	TGCGCCAGCAGCCAATTTCAGGGCTACAATCAGCCCCAGCATTTT
TRBV7-8	few	TRBD1	TRBJ2-7	CASSLAGWTGSDEQYF	TGTGCCAGCAGCTTAGCCGGCTGGACAGGGTCGGACGAGCAGTACTTC
TRBV10-3	NA	NA	TRBJ1-2	CAISDDYGYTF	TGTGCCATCAGTGACGACTATGGCTACACCTTC
TRBV23-1	NA	NA	TRBJ2-6	CASTFSGANVLTF	TGCGCCAGCACGTTCTCTGGGGCCAACGTCCTGACTTTC
TRBV9	few	TRBD1	TRBJ1-5	CASSPGTGVKPQHF	TGTGCCAGCAGCCCCGGGACAGGGGTTAAGCCCCAGCATTTT
TRBV5-4	NA	TRBD1	TRBJ1-3	CASSWDRGNSGNTIYF	TGTGCCAGCAGTTGGGACAGGGGGAACTCTGGAAACACCATATATTTT
TRBV5-1	NA	NA	TRBJ1-1	CASSFGPQRNTEAFF	TGCGCCAGCAGCTTCGGGCCACAGCGCAATACTGAAGCTTTCTTT
TRBV9	NA	NA	TRBJ1-3	CASSAQPGPSGNTIYF	TGTGCCAGCAGCGCCCAGCCAGGTCCCTCTGGAAACACCATATATTTT
TRBV28	NA	NA	TRBJ1-2	CASSRHSNYGYTF	TGTGCCAGCAGCCGACACAGCAACTATGGCTACACCTTC
TRBV30	NA	NA	TRBJ1-1	CAGAGQVEAFF	TGTGCCGGGGCGGGGCAGGTAGAAGCTTTCTTT
TRBV4-1	NA	TRBD2	TRBJ2-2	CASSQSLTSGEPNTGELFF	TGCGCCAGCAGCCAAAGTTTGACTAGCGGGGAGCCGAACACCGGGGAGCTGTTTTTT
TRBV29-1	NA	NA	TRBJ2-1	CSVPRGEQFF	TGCAGCGTTCCGCGAGGCGAGCAGTTCTTC
TRBV11-2	NA	TRBD1	TRBJ2-1	CASSLGQGDNEQFF	TGTGCCAGCAGCCTCGGACAGGGGGACAATGAGCAGTTCTTC
TRBV30	NA	NA	TRBJ2-6	CAWVDLTGANVLTF	TGTGCCTGGGTGGACTTGACGGGGGCCAACGTCCTGACTTTC
TRBV10-3	NA	TRBD1	TRBJ2-7	CAISEPMGQGGDEQYF	TGTGCCATCAGTGAACCGATGGGACAGGGCGGCGACGAGCAGTACTTC
TRBV6-6	NA	NA	TRBJ1-2	CASSPPGYTF	TGTGCCAGCAGTCCACCGGGCTACACCTTC
TRBV5-1	few	NA	TRBJ1-1	CASSLQTDNTEAFF	TGCGCCAGCAGCTTACAGACAGATAACACTGAAGCTTTCTTT
TRBV5-6	NA	NA	TRBJ2-4	CASSLEAGPNIQYF	TGTGCCAGCAGCTTGGAGGCAGGCCCGAACATTCAGTACTTC
TRBV5-1	NA	TRBD1	TRBJ1-2	CASSLRGMGQFDSDYGYTF	TGCGCCAGCAGCTTGAGGGGGATGGGACAGTTCGACAGTGACTATGGCTACACCTTC
TRBV5-5	NA	NA	TRBJ2-7	CASSLARGTYEQYF	TGTGCCAGCAGCTTGGCTAGAGGTACTTACGAGCAGTACTTC
TRBV6-5	NA	NA	TRBJ1-2	CASSYMQCRKTYGYTF	TGTGCCAGCAGTTATATGCAATGTAGAAAGACCTATGGCTACACCTTC
TRBV30	NA	NA	TRBJ2-2	CACGTLNTGELFF	TGTGCCTGCGGGACACTCAACACCGGGGAGCTGTTTTTT
TRBV5-1	NA	TRBD1	TRBJ2-2	CASSPRTGTGELFF	TGCGCCAGCAGCCCCCGGACAGGTACCGGGGAGCTGTTTTTT
TRBV2	NA	NA	TRBJ2-1	CASKAYSGEQFF	TGTGCCAGCAAGGCCTATTCCGGGGAGCAGTTCTTC
TRBV7-9	NA	TRBD2	TRBJ2-3	CASSLGGGGSTDTQYF	TGTGCCAGCAGCTTAGGGGGCGGGGGAAGCACAGATACGCAGTATTTT
TRBV5-1	NA	NA	TRBJ2-5	CASSLEGTYQETQYF	TGCGCCAGCAGCTTGGAAGGGACATACCAAGAGACCCAGTACTTC
TRBV25-1	NA	NA	TRBJ2-7	CASSGLRGSQYYEQYF	TGTGCCAGCAGTGGATTAAGGGGGTCTCAATACTACGAGCAGTACTTC
TRBV6-6	once	TRBD1	TRBJ2-7	CASTSGGYYYEQYF	TGTGCCAGCACTTCAGGGGGTTATTACTACGAGCAGTACTTC
TRBV15	NA	NA	TRBJ1-5	CATSSKGGNQPQHF	TGTGCCACCAGCAGCAAAGGGGGCAATCAGCCCCAGCATTTT
TRBV11-3	once	TRBD2	TRBJ2-5	CASSSPAGGSGVETQYF	TGTGCCAGCAGCTCCCCGGCCGGAGGGAGCGGGGTTGAGACCCAGTACTTC
TRBV6-6	few	NA	TRBJ2-2	CASSYSVTTNTGELFF	TGTGCCAGCAGTTACTCAGTGACAACGAACACCGGGGAGCTGTTTTTT
TRBV28	NA	NA	TRBJ2-7	CASSPRRLYEQYF	TGTGCCAGCAGTCCCCGTAGGTTGTACGAGCAGTACTTC
TRBV6-5	NA	NA	TRBJ1-2	CASSLAGEHGYTF	TGTGCCAGCAGCCTGGCAGGGGAGCACGGCTACACCTTC
TRBV15	NA	NA	TRBJ1-6	CATRSQGNSPLHF	TGTGCCACCAGAAGTCAGGGGAATTCACCCCTCCACTTT
TRBV4-1	few	TRBD1	TRBJ2-7	CASSQGGDRGQYF	TGCGCCAGCAGCCAAGGGGGGGACAGGGGACAATACTTC
TRBV5-1	NA	NA	TRBJ2-1	CASSLGLTYNEQFF	TGCGCCAGCAGCTTGGGACTAACCTACAATGAGCAGTTCTTC
TRBV29-1	NA	TRBD1	TRBJ1-3	CSVLGQGAGNTIYF	TGCAGCGTTTTGGGACAGGGGGCTGGAAACACCATATATTTT
TRBV4-2	NA	NA	TRBJ2-7	CASSPGAKTSYEQYF	TGTGCCAGCAGCCCGGGGGCCAAAACCTCCTACGAGCAGTACTTC
TRBV7-2	once	NA	TRBJ1-2	CASSSSYGTYGYTF	TGTGCCAGCAGCTCAAGCTACGGGACCTATGGCTACACCTTC
TRBV7-3	NA	NA	TRBJ1-1	CASSYGARTEAFF	TGTGCCAGCAGCTACGGGGCGAGGACTGAAGCTTTCTTT